This T cell receptor (beta chain) was identified in a study of blood T cell repertoires in COVID-19. Across the study: The analysed material was cDNA or gDNA that came from T cells, B-cell-depleted T cells, or PBMCs.

Only in-frame clones appear in the TCRdb table, and some are missing; sequencing was by immunoSEQ multiplex PCR. In the table there are 200,000 to 250,000 clones, 88% of which are singletons. The V segment lost 2 bases and the J segment 3 bases; nucleotides outside the gene matches: 6. The length of the CDR3 is 16 residues. CDR1 KGHSH and CDR2 LQKENI come from the germline V gene. The chain uses TRBV18 and TRBJ2-7; TRBD2 matches 11 bases. Sequenced: peripheral blood. This receptor was taken from an older woman with acute or convalescent COVID-19. CDR3 region: CASSPSGGTSGYEQYF. For the CDR3, the DNA is TGTGCCAGCTCACCAAGTGGCGGGACTAGCGGCTACGAGCAGTACTTC.